What follows are 9 T cell receptor beta chains derived from one specimen sequenced in a study of shared clonotypes between healthy human individuals. CD45RO-negative cells were positively selected for CCR7, leaving out terminally differentiated effector memory CD45RA+ cells. Some clones are missing from TCRdb's copy, which holds only in-frame ones; the method was immunoSEQ multiplex PCR. The sample contains about 2.2 million clones, around 93% of which appear only once. Material: naive CD8+ T cells from PBMCs. The receptor source for this set is a man aged 18 to 30 in good health. Some clones in this sample may be carry-over from other donors' samples.

The CDR3 loop is CASSLSTTREQYF. In DNA, the CDR3 is TGTGCCAGCAGCCTCTCGACAACCAGGGAGCAGTACTTC. The chain uses TRBV16 and TRBJ2-7, with no clear D. With 4 bases removed from V and 7 bases from J, the gap between germline ends came to 14 bases. From germline, CDR1 is KGHSY and CDR2 FQNENV. CDR3 length: 13 amino acids.

This chain connects TRBV7-8 to TRBJ1-1; D call uncertain. Trimming cost V 1 base and J 8 bases, with 11 bases left between them. The CDR3 extends over 13 amino acids. Germline CDR1 and CDR2: SGHVS and FQNEAQ. Written as DNA, the CDR3 is TGTGCCAGCAGCTTAGGGGTAGGGAAGGAAGCTTTCTTT. Translation: CASSLGVGKEAFF.

The V gene is TRBV6-5, the J gene TRBJ2-3; possible D gene TRBD2, 6 bases. The ends were cut back, 6 bases at V and 0 bases at J, with 10 bases in the middle. The germline V gene encodes CDR1 MNHEY and CDR2 SVGAGI. CDR3 size: 14 residues. CDR3 coding DNA: TGTGCCAGCAGGGATAGCGGTAGCACAGATACGCAGTATTTT. Translation gives CASRDSGSTDTQYF.

The rearrangement uses TRBV28 and TRBJ1-4; no reliable D call. This CDR3 is built from 11 residues. Trimming took off 6 bases at V and 13 bases at J, with 12 bases between the two ends. The germline V gene encodes CDR1 MDHEN and CDR2 SYDVKM. The CDR3 is CASSPSLVLFF. The CDR3 DNA reads TGTGCCAGCAGCCCCTCTTTGGTACTGTTTTTT.

V usage is TRBV6-4 and J usage is TRBJ1-5; unclear D gene. The CDR3 runs to 18 residues. Germline V gene sequence: CDR1 MRHNA, CDR2 SNTAGT. Deletions cut 3 bases from V and 0 bases from J, with 18 bases between. The CDR3 DNA follows: TGTGCCAGCAGTGATTCCCAGTGGGGTACCCTTAGCAATCAGCCCCAGCATTTT. It yields the protein CASSDSQWGTLSNQPQHF.

V is TRBV10-3 and J is TRBJ2-7; the D is unclear. Deletions cut 4 bases from V and 2 bases from J, with 9 bases between. This CDR3 is built from 13 residues. Germline CDR1 ENHRY, CDR2 SYGVKD. CDR3 sequence reads: CAISANDPYEQYF. Here the CDR3 DNA reads TGTGCCATCAGTGCCAACGATCCCTACGAGCAGTACTTC.

This clone was observed once. This chain joins TRBV7-9 and TRBJ1-2; tentative D call: TRBD1 (5 bases). V lost 7 bases, J lost 4 bases, and 13 bases lay in between. The germline V gene has CDR1 SEHNR and CDR2 FQNEAQ (reference sequence). The CDR3 length is 13 residues. The CDR3 DNA sequence: TGTGCCAGCACCCTCGGACATGGCTATGGCTACACCTTC. Its translation is CASTLGHGYGYTF.

The chain is built from TRBV5-4 and TRBJ1-1, with no clear D. V was cut by 6 bases and J by 3 bases, with 9 bases left in between. Germline assignment: CDR1 SGHNT and CDR2 YYREEE (reference sequence). The CDR3 runs to 12 residues. The CDR3 sequence: CASTRGYTEAFF. The CDR3, as DNA: TGTGCCAGCACCCGAGGGTACACTGAAGCTTTCTTT. The complete variable domain, with remaining parts taken from reference TRBV5-4 and TRBJ1-1, reads ETGVTQSPTHLIKTRGQQVTLRCSSQSGHNTVSWYQQALGQGPQFIFQYYREEENGRGNFPPRFSGLQFPNYSSELNVNALELDDSALYLCASTRGYTEAFFGQGTRLTVV.

The chain recombines TRBV5-8 with TRBJ2-7, with TRBD2 as a possible D gene (5 bases). The germline gives CDR1 SGHTS, CDR2 YDEGEE. The CDR3 is 14 amino acids. Trimming removed 0 bases from V and 6 bases from J, with 13 bases in between. The CDR3 loop is CASSLGWQRSEQYF. The CDR3 DNA reads as TGTGCCAGCAGCTTGGGTTGGCAGCGGAGCGAGCAGTACTTC.